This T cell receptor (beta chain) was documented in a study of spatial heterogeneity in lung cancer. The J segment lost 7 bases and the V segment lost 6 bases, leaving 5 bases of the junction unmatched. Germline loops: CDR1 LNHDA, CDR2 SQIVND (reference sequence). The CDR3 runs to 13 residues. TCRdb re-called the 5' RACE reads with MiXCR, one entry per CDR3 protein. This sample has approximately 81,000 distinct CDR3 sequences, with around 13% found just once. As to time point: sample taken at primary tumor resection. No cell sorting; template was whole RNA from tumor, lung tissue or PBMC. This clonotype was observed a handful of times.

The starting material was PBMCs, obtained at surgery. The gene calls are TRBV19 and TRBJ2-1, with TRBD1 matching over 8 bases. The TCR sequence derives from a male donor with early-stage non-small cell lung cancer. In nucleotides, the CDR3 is TGTGCCAGTAGGGCCGGACAGGGTAATGAGCAGTTCTTC. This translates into CASRAGQGNEQFF. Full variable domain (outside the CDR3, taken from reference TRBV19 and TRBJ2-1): DGGITQSPKYLFRKEGQNVTLSCEQNLNHDAMYWYRQDPGQGLRLIYYSQIVNDFQKGDIAEGYSVSREKKESFPLTVTSAQKNPTAFYLCASRAGQGNEQFFGPGTRLTVL.